The 24 T cell receptor beta chains reported below all come from one sample, sequenced in a study of blood T cell repertoires in COVID-19. Produced via immunoSEQ multiplex PCR; TCRdb's table is partial and in-frame only. The sample has roughly 570,000 clones; roughly nine tenths are singletons. The sample consisted of peripheral blood. The receptors stem from a woman in her forties or fifties with COVID-19, enrolled during active disease.

The rearrangement uses TRBV6-5 and TRBJ1-1; TRBD1 agrees at 8 bases. Germline-derived CDR1 and CDR2 are MNHEY and SVGAGI. V gave up 7 bases and J gave up 1 base; unmatched junction bases: 5. The CDR3 runs to 14 residues. In DNA, the CDR3 is TGTGCCAGCACCAGGGGGCGAAGGAACACTGAAGCTTTCTTT. Protein: CASTRGRRNTEAFF.

The chain has TRBV28 and TRBJ2-7; maybe TRBD2 (5 bases). The germline V gene encodes CDR1 MDHEN and CDR2 SYDVKM. The CDR3 is 14 residues long. Trimming removed 0 bases from V and 6 bases from J, with 12 bases in between. CDR3 sequence (DNA): TGTGCCAGCAGTTTATGGGCCGGGGTGAGCGAGCAGTACTTC. It codes for CASSLWAGVSEQYF.

The genes are TRBV9 and TRBJ1-1; D not certain. The V and J ends lost 0 bases and 4 bases respectively, with 13 bases between them. The length of the CDR3 is 15 residues. Germline loops: CDR1 SGDLS, CDR2 YYNGEE. CDR3 loop: CASSVGGGFATEAFF. DNA for the CDR3: TGTGCCAGCAGCGTAGGGGGAGGGTTCGCCACTGAAGCTTTCTTT. The variable domain in full, with the rest retrieved from reference TRBV9 and TRBJ1-1, is DSGVTQTPKHLITATGQRVTLRCSPRSGDLSVYWYQQSLDQGLQFLIQYYNGEERAKGNILERFSAQQFPDLHSELNLSSLELGDSALYFCASSVGGGFATEAFFGQGTRLTVV.

CDR3 residues: CASSSRRGANTGELFF. The DNA for the CDR3 is TGTGCCAGCAGCTCGCGGCGGGGAGCAAACACCGGGGAGCTGTTTTTT. The chain couples TRBV7-3 to TRBJ2-2; possible D gene TRBD2, 6 bases. The V and J ends lost 4 bases and 2 bases respectively, with 14 bases between them. This CDR3 is 16 amino acids long. The V gene's germline CDR1 is SGHTA and CDR2 FQGTGA.

This clone showed up just once. This chain connects TRBV9 to TRBJ1-1; TRBD1 matches at 9 bases. With 3 bases clipped from V and 6 bases from J, the junction kept 6 bases outside the gene matches. The CDR3 covers 14 residues. In germline, CDR1 is SGDLS, CDR2 YYNGEE. CDR3 nucleotides: TGTGCCAGCAGCGAGACAGGGGGGTCCGCTGAAGCTTTCTTT. Translation: CASSETGGSAEAFF.

The CDR3 nucleotides read TGTGCCAGCAGTGAAGCAGAGAGGGGGACGCAGTTCTTC. Encoded protein: CASSEAERGTQFF. This chain joins TRBV6-1 and TRBJ2-1; D might be TRBD1 (6 bases). Germline V CDR1 and CDR2: MNHNS, SASEGT. There are 13 residues in the CDR3. V dropped 0 bases and J dropped 12 bases, with 12 bases sitting between them.

This chain links TRBV28 with TRBJ2-2; 7 bases align to TRBD1. Trimming cost V 3 bases and J 4 bases; bases outside gene matches: 5. This CDR3 has 15 amino acids. Germline V CDR1 and CDR2: MDHEN, SYDVKM. CDR3 loop: CASSFTGAPTGELFF. CDR3 DNA sequence: TGTGCCAGCAGTTTTACAGGGGCTCCCACCGGGGAGCTGTTTTTT.

This clone was seen only once. This chain joins TRBV18 and TRBJ2-1, with a possible D match to TRBD2 (6 bases). This CDR3 is built from 16 residues. Germline values: CDR1 KGHSH, CDR2 LQKENI. Trimming shortened V by 3 bases and J by 0 bases, and 12 bases separated the two germline ends. CDR3 amino acids: CASSPQRAISYNEQFF. The CDR3 bases are TGTGCCAGCTCACCCCAGCGGGCGATCTCCTACAATGAGCAGTTCTTC.

The chain uses TRBV10-3 and TRBJ2-3; TRBD2 agrees at 7 bases. V dropped 0 bases and J dropped 5; count of bases not matched to a gene: 8. Germline V gene data show CDR1 as ENHRY and CDR2 as SYGVKD. The CDR3 totals 16 residues. CDR3 coding DNA: TGTGCCATCAGTGAGTCTCGGGCTAGCGGCAAAGATACGCAGTATTTT. Amino acids: CAISESRASGKDTQYF.

The rearrangement joins TRBV29-1 to TRBJ2-1; D perhaps matches TRBD1 (6 bases). Per germline, CDR1 SQVTM and CDR2 ANQGSEA. The CDR3 runs to 12 residues. Deletions cut 6 bases from V and 5 bases from J, with 11 bases between. The DNA of the CDR3 is TGCAGCGTCTTGACAGGCCACAATGAGCAGTTCTTC. Its translation is CSVLTGHNEQFF.

The J gene is TRBJ1-2, the V gene TRBV27; D not certain. Trimming left V 2 bases short and J 11 bases short, with 9 bases between. The CDR3 totals 11 residues. CDR1 is MNHEY and CDR2 is SMNVEV in the germline V gene (reference sequence). The CDR3 is CASSLRGEYTF. CDR3 in DNA: TGTGCCAGCAGTTTACGGGGAGAATACACCTTC.

The rearrangement uses TRBV7-9 and TRBJ2-7; 8 positions match TRBD1. Trimming cost V 1 base and J 4 bases; bases outside gene matches: 6. The germline CDR1 and CDR2 sequences are SEHNR and FQNEAQ (reference sequence). The CDR3 is 15 amino acids. CDR3: CASSLGQGNKYEQYF. CDR3 in DNA: TGTGCCAGCAGCTTAGGACAGGGGAATAAGTACGAGCAGTACTTC. Supplemented by reference TRBV7-9 and TRBJ2-7, the full variable domain reads DTGVSQNPRHKITKRGQNVTFRCDPISEHNRLYWYRQTLGQGPEFLTYFQNEAQLEKSRLLSDRFSAERPKGSFSTLEIQRTEQGDSAMYLCASSLGQGNKYEQYFGPGTRLTVT.

The V call is TRBV5-8, the J call TRBJ1-5, with a weak D call TRBD1 (6 bases). The germline V gene has CDR1 SGHTS and CDR2 YDEGEE. The CDR3 is 14 residues long. The V end lost 0 bases, the J end lost 11 bases, and 15 bases lay between the germline ends. The CDR3 loop is CASSLGQALRTQHF. DNA of the CDR3: TGTGCCAGCAGCTTGGGACAGGCCCTAAGGACCCAGCATTTT.

The CDR3 is CASSPKGLLTAGTQYF. The CDR3 region has the DNA TGTGCCAGCAGCCCGAAAGGACTCCTGACTGCGGGTACGCAGTATTTT. V usage is TRBV7-2 and J usage is TRBJ2-3; D is possibly TRBD2 (5 bases). There are 16 residues in the CDR3. Trimming left V 5 bases short and J 8 bases short, with 23 bases between. Germline V gives CDR1 SGHTA, CDR2 FQGNSA.

The chain links TRBV6-5 to TRBJ2-7; 9 bases align to TRBD2. With 7 bases clipped from V and 7 bases from J, the junction kept 8 bases outside the gene matches. CDR1 is MNHEY, CDR2 SVGAGI, per germline. The CDR3 consists of 13 residues. The CDR3 nucleotides are TGTGCCAGCACGTCGCGGGGGGGCGAAGAGCAGTACTTC. This translates into CASTSRGGEEQYF.

On this clone: The same CDR3 also results from other DNA sequences found in this sample. V gene TRBV19 combines with J gene TRBJ1-5; 8 nucleotides match TRBD1. V dropped 6 bases and J dropped 4; count of bases not matched to a gene: 2. CDR1 LNHDA and CDR2 SQIVND come from the germline V gene (reference sequence). The CDR3 length is 13 residues. The CDR3: CASSGTGNQPQHF. CDR3 nucleotide sequence: TGTGCCAGTAGCGGGACAGGTAATCAGCCCCAGCATTTT.

This rearrangement joins TRBV27 to TRBJ1-5; weak D call: TRBD1 (6 bases). CDR1 is MNHEY and CDR2 is SMNVEV in the germline V gene (reference sequence). V lost 6 bases and J lost 2, with 17 bases in between. The CDR3 covers 16 residues. The CDR3 DNA follows: TGTGCCAGCAGCAAACAGGGACCAGGGGGCAATCAGCCCCAGCATTTT. The encoded protein is CASSKQGPGGNQPQHF.

The chain recombines TRBV5-1 with TRBJ2-7; TRBD1 agrees at 8 bases. CDR3 length: 15 amino acids. V dropped 4 bases and J dropped 3; count of bases not matched to a gene: 9. The germline CDR1 and CDR2 sequences are SGHRS and YFSETQ. CDR3 protein: CASSREPTGGYEQYF. The CDR3 nucleotides are TGCGCCAGCAGCCGGGAACCCACAGGGGGCTACGAGCAGTACTTC.

This chain joins TRBV6-4 and TRBJ2-3, with 14 bases that match TRBD2. CDR3 length: 18 residues. Germline V gene sequence: CDR1 MRHNA, CDR2 SNTAGT. V gave up 5 bases and J gave up 3 bases; unmatched junction bases: 10. In DNA form, the CDR3 reads TGTGCCAGCAGTCCGACTAGCGGGGGGGCCAGCCTGACAGATACGCAGTATTTT. Translating gives CASSPTSGGASLTDTQYF.

The rearrangement uses TRBV7-8 and TRBJ1-1; no reliable D call. The germline CDR1 and CDR2 sequences are SGHVS and FQNEAQ. Trimming stripped 5 bases from V and 1 base from J, with 8 bases between. The CDR3 is 13 residues long. This CDR3 is CASSPTANTEAFF. CDR3 in DNA: TGTGCCAGCAGCCCCACAGCGAACACTGAAGCTTTCTTT.

The chain carries TRBV5-1 and TRBJ1-6, with TRBD1 matching 7 bases. This CDR3 contains 15 residues. Germline trimming cut 2 bases from V and 7 bases from J; bases unmatched to any gene: 6. Germline CDR1 reads SGHRS; CDR2 reads YFSETQ. The CDR3 reads CASSFDRVGNSPLHF. DNA of the CDR3: TGCGCCAGCAGCTTCGACAGGGTTGGAAATTCACCCCTCCACTTT.

The chain uses TRBV9 and TRBJ2-1; 8 bases agree with TRBD1. V was clipped by 4 bases and J by 7 bases; unmatched bases: 7. CDR1 is SGDLS and CDR2 is YYNGEE in the germline V gene. The CDR3 is 14 amino acids. CDR3 DNA sequence: TGTGCCAGCAGCTCCCGGGACAGGCATAATGAGCAGTTCTTC. Translation gives CASSSRDRHNEQFF.

The chain carries TRBV30 and TRBJ1-2; no firm D call. V lost 0 bases, J lost 8 bases, and 19 bases lay in between. This CDR3 has 15 residues. Germline CDR1 and CDR2: GTSNPN and SVGIG (reference sequence). Written as DNA, the CDR3 is TGTGCCTGGAGTGTCGGGAGGGCCCAAGGTCTGGGCTACACCTTC. Its protein is CAWSVGRAQGLGYTF.

This clone was counted only a few times. V and J are TRBV19 and TRBJ2-7; 7 bases align to TRBD1. This CDR3 has 15 amino acids. CDR1 LNHDA and CDR2 SQIVND come from the germline V gene (reference sequence). With V trimmed by 3 bases and J by 5 bases, 10 bases remained unmatched. DNA of the CDR3: TGTGCCAGTAGTATCCCCGGAAGGGGGCTCAACGAGCAGTACTTC. As protein: CASSIPGRGLNEQYF.